A single sample is the source of the 18 T cell receptor beta chains below, sequenced in a study of blood T cell repertoires in COVID-19. Sequencing used immunoSEQ multiplex PCR; TCRdb keeps in-frame clones, though not all of them. Of about 290,000 clones in the sample, roughly 89% were seen once. Sequencing used PBMCs or T cells enriched from blood (not recorded which). Receptors originate from a woman in her 40s who had recovered from COVID-19.

The chain has TRBV5-1 and TRBJ2-5; TRBD1 matches 9 bases. The CDR3 is 16 residues long. Unmatched junction bases numbered 12, after V lost 4 bases and J lost 5 bases. Germline loops: CDR1 SGHRS, CDR2 YFSETQ. The CDR3 DNA is TGCGCCAGCAGCGCCACCCAGGGACAGGGCAGCGAGACCCAGTACTTC. Protein sequence: CASSATQGQGSETQYF.

The rearrangement links TRBV4-1 to TRBJ1-5; the match to TRBD1 covers 7 bases. V lost 3 bases to trimming and J lost 3 bases; unmatched junction nucleotides: 5. The CDR3 extends over 15 amino acids. Germline V gene lookup returns CDR1 MGHRA and CDR2 YSYEKL. The DNA of the CDR3 is TGCGCCAGCAGCCAGGAAGACAGGGACAATCAGCCCCAGCATTTT. It translates to CASSQEDRDNQPQHF.

The chain joins TRBV5-1 to TRBJ2-1; D gene unclear. V was clipped by 4 bases and J by 1 base, with 18 bases between them. The germline gives CDR1 SGHRS, CDR2 YFSETQ. CDR3 length: 17 amino acids. The CDR3 coding sequence is TGCGCCAGCAGCCCAACTTTAGCTACGTTATCCTACAATGAGCAGTTCTTC. Amino acid sequence: CASSPTLATLSYNEQFF.

The genes are TRBV19 and TRBJ2-6; TRBD1 matches 7 bases. The CDR3 has 15 amino acids. V shed 5 bases and J 4 bases; nucleotides not matched to a gene: 5. Per the germline V gene, CDR1 is LNHDA and CDR2 is SQIVND (reference sequence). The CDR3 loop reads CASSHRGSGANVLTF. Here the CDR3 DNA reads TGTGCCAGTAGTCACAGGGGATCCGGGGCCAACGTCCTGACTTTC.

This sequence joins TRBV10-3 and TRBJ2-2; TRBD2 aligns across 9 bases. V was clipped by 2 bases and J by 2 bases; unmatched bases: 12. The CDR3 length is 19 residues. The germline V gene encodes CDR1 ENHRY and CDR2 SYGVKD. In nucleotides, the CDR3 is TGTGCCATCAGTGAGGTCTATCGGCGGGAGGGCCTCAACACCGGGGAGCTGTTTTTT. It codes for CAISEVYRREGLNTGELFF.

V is TRBV7-9 and J is TRBJ2-5; 10 positions match TRBD2. Per germline, CDR1 SEHNR and CDR2 FQNEAQ (reference sequence). CDR3 length: 15 amino acids. The junction had 9 bases not matched to a gene; V was cut back by 4 bases and J by 7 bases. The CDR3 DNA sequence: TGTGCCAGCAGCTCAACTAGCGGGGCCCTCGGGACCCAGTACTTC. Translating it yields CASSSTSGALGTQYF.

This chain uses TRBV6-5 with TRBJ2-1, with TRBD2 matching 7 bases. Germline V gene lookup returns CDR1 MNHEY and CDR2 SVGAGI. Trimming removed 7 bases from V and 7 bases from J; junction bases left unmatched: 10. The CDR3 loop spans 14 amino acids. The CDR3 loop reads CASTRGLDKNEQFF. The CDR3 DNA reads as TGTGCCAGCACCCGAGGACTAGATAAAAATGAGCAGTTCTTC.

V and J are TRBV23-1 and TRBJ1-5, with unresolved D. TRBV23-1 is identified as an open reading frame with a role that is uncertain. Trimming took 0 bases from V and 1 from J, leaving 13 bases between them. The length of the CDR3 is 17 residues. The CDR3: CASSQSGVGMSNQPQHF. CDR3 in DNA: TGCGCCAGCAGTCAATCCGGGGTAGGGATGAGCAATCAGCCCCAGCATTTT.

This clone was counted at least ten times. The gene calls are TRBV27 and TRBJ2-2; D might be TRBD2 (6 bases). The CDR3 runs to 16 residues. V was shortened by 4 bases and J by 7 bases, with 19 bases between the two germline ends. Germline-derived CDR1 and CDR2 are MNHEY and SMNVEV (reference sequence). CDR3 in DNA: TGTGCCAGCAGTTCCTTATCTCTAGCGTTCTACGGGGAGCTGTTTTTT. It codes for CASSSLSLAFYGELFF.

The chain joins TRBV7-3 to TRBJ2-2; D might be TRBD1 (7 bases). V lost 5 bases, J lost 1 base, and 14 bases lay in between. The CDR3 is 16 residues long. Germline V gives CDR1 SGHTA, CDR2 FQGTGA. CDR3 in DNA: TGTGCCAGCAGCCATCAGGGGGGACTGAACACCGGGGAGCTGTTTTTT. Its translation is CASSHQGGLNTGELFF.

This chain connects TRBV5-1 to TRBJ1-3; possibly TRBD1 for D (6 bases). From germline, CDR1 is SGHRS and CDR2 YFSETQ. Trimming cost V 5 bases and J 0 bases, with 12 bases left between them. This CDR3 comprises 15 residues. CDR3 amino acids: CASRAGDNSGNTIYF. The CDR3 DNA reads TGCGCCAGCAGGGCAGGGGACAACTCTGGAAACACCATATATTTT.

The J gene is TRBJ2-3, the V gene TRBV5-1, with TRBD2 identical over 8 bases. V trimming: 0 bases; J trimming: 5 bases; junction bases outside the gene matches: 8. CDR1 SGHRS and CDR2 YFSETQ come from the germline V gene. The CDR3 is 16 residues long. The CDR3, as DNA: TGCGCCAGCAGCTTGGACGGCGGGGGGCGGGGAGATACGCAGTATTTT. Its protein is CASSLDGGGRGDTQYF.

V gene TRBV7-2 combines with J gene TRBJ1-1; D gene unclear. The CDR3 is 14 amino acids. Trimming removed 1 base at V and 1 base at J, with 7 bases between. Germline lookup yields CDR1 SGHTA and CDR2 FQGNSA. The CDR3 sequence is CASSLVLRNTEAFF. The CDR3 DNA sequence: TGTGCCAGCAGCTTAGTTCTTCGGAACACTGAAGCTTTCTTT.

The chain recombines TRBV28 with TRBJ1-5, with D hard to call. CDR1 and CDR2 from the germline V gene are MDHEN and SYDVKM. The CDR3 runs to 12 residues. V lost 8 bases to trimming and J lost 4 bases, with 9 bases between them. The CDR3 protein is CASGELNQPQHF. CDR3 sequence (DNA): TGTGCCAGCGGAGAACTTAATCAGCCCCAGCATTTT.

The genes are TRBV18 and TRBJ1-4; D is possibly TRBD1 (5 bases). Trimming removed 3 bases at V and 5 bases at J, with 10 bases between. The germline gives CDR1 KGHSH, CDR2 LQKENI. The CDR3 extends over 14 amino acids. For the CDR3, the DNA is TGTGCCAGCTCACCGACAGCAAAGAATGAAAAACTGTTTTTT. Translated, it gives CASSPTAKNEKLFF. The full variable domain, completed using reference TRBV18 and TRBJ1-4, is NAGVMQNPRHLVRRRGQEARLRCSPMKGHSHVYWYRQLPEEGLKFMVYLQKENIIDESGMPKERFSAEFPKEGPSILRIQQVVRGDSAAYFCASSPTAKNEKLFFGSGTQLSVL.

The table lists this clone with a few counts. CDR3 nucleotide sequence: TGTGCCAGTAGTTTCTCCGGACTAGCGGCCTACGAGCAGTACTTC. It specifies CASSFSGLAAYEQYF. The chain has TRBV19 and TRBJ2-7; 10 bases align to TRBD2. The germline V gene encodes CDR1 LNHDA and CDR2 SQIVND (reference sequence). Trimming took 5 bases from V and 2 from J; bases not matched to a gene: 6. The CDR3 spans 15 residues.

The CDR3, as DNA: TGTGCCAGCAGCCAAGTCTTAGCGGGGGATGCTTTCTTT. It encodes CASSQVLAGDAFF. The genes are TRBV14 and TRBJ1-1; a weak D match, TRBD1 (5 bases). Trimming left V 1 base short and J 11 bases short, with 14 bases between. The CDR3 extends over 13 amino acids. Germline V gene sequence: CDR1 SGHDN, CDR2 FVKESK.

This chain uses TRBV29-1 with TRBJ2-3, with TRBD1 as a possible D gene (6 bases). The germline V and J ends were trimmed by 5 bases and 1 base, with 16 bases remaining between them. Germline values: CDR1 SQVTM, CDR2 ANQGSEA. This CDR3 comprises 15 residues. CDR3 loop: CSVQGQPLGTDTQYF. CDR3 in DNA: TGCAGCGTTCAAGGACAGCCCCTAGGCACAGATACGCAGTATTTT.